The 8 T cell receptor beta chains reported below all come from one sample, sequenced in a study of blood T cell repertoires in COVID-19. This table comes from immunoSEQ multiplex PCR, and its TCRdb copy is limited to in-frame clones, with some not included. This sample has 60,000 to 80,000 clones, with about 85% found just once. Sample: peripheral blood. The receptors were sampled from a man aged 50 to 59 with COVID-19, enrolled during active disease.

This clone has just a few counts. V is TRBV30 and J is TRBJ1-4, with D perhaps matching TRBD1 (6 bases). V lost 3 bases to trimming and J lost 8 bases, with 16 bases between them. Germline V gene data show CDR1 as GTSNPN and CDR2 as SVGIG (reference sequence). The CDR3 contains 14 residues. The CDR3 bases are TGTGCCTGGAGCAGGGGAGCGCGCTACGAAAAACTGTTTTTT. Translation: CAWSRGARYEKLFF.

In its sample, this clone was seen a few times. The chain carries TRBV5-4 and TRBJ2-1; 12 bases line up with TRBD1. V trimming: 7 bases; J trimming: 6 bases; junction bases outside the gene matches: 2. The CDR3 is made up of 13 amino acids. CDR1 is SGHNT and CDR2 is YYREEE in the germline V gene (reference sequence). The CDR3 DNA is TGTGCCAGCGGGACAGGGGGCCGCAATGAGCAGTTCTTC. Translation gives CASGTGGRNEQFF. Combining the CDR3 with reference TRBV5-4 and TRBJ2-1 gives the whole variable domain ETGVTQSPTHLIKTRGQQVTLRCSSQSGHNTVSWYQQALGQGPQFIFQYYREEENGRGNFPPRFSGLQFPNYSSELNVNALELDDSALYLCASGTGGRNEQFFGPGTRLTVL.

CDR3 in DNA: TGTGCCAGCAGTGGGGCTAGCGGGAGTTCCCAAGATACGCAGTATTTT. This gives the protein CASSGASGSSQDTQYF. The chain joins TRBV6-4 to TRBJ2-3; 10 bases fit TRBD2. There are 16 residues in the CDR3. Germline V gene sequence: CDR1 MRHNA, CDR2 SNTAGT. J lost 5 bases, V lost 4 bases, and 9 bases had no gene match.

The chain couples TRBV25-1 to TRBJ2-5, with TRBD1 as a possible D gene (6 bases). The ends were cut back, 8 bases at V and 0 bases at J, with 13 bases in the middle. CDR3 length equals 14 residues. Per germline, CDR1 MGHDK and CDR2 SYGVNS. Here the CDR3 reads CASSPGTHQETQYF. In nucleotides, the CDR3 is TGTGCCAGCTCACCCGGGACACACCAAGAGACCCAGTACTTC. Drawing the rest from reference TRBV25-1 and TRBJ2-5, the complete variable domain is EADIYQTPRYLVIGTGKKITLECSQTMGHDKMYWYQQDPGMELHLIHYSYGVNSTEKGDLSSESTVSRIRTEHFPLTLESARPSHTSQYLCASSPGTHQETQYFGPGTRLLVL.

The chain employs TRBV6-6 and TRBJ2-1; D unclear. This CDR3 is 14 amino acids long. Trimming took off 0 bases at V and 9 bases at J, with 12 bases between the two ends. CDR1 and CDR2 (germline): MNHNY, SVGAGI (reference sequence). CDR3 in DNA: TGTGCCAGCAGTTACTCGGTAGAGTCGGGTGAGCAGTTCTTC. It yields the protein CASSYSVESGEQFF.

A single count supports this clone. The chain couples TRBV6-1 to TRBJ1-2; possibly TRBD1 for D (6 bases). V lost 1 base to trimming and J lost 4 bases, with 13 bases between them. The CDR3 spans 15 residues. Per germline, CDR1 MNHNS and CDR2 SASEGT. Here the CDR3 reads CASSEDRVRTYGYTF. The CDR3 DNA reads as TGTGCCAGCAGTGAAGACAGGGTAAGAACCTATGGCTACACCTTC.

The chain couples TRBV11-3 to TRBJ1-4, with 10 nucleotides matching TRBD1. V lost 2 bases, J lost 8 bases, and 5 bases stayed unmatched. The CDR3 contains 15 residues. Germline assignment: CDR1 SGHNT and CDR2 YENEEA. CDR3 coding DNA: TGTGCCAGCAGCTTACCGGACAGGGGGGAGGAAAAACTGTTTTTT. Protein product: CASSLPDRGEEKLFF.

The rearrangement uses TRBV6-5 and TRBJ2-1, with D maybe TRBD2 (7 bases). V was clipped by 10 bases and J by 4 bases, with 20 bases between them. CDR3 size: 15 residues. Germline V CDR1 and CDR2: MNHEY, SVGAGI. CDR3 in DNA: TGTGCCACCATCCGGGGGCTAGCGGTTTACAATGAGCAGTTCTTC. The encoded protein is CATIRGLAVYNEQFF.